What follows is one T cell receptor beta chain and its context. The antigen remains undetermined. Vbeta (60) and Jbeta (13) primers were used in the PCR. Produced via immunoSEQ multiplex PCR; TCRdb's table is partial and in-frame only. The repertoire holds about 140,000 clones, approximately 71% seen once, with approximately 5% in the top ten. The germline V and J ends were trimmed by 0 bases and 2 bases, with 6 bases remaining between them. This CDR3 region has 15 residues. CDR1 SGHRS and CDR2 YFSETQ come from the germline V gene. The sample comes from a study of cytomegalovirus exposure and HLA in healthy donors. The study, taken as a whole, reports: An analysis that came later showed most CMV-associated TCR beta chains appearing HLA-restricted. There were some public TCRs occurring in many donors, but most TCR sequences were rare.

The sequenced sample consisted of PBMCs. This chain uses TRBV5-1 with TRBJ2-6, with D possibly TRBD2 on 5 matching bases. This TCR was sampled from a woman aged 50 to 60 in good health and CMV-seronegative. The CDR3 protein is CASSLGGTGANVLTF. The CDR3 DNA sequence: TGCGCCAGCAGCTTGGGAGGGACTGGGGCCAACGTCCTGACTTTC.